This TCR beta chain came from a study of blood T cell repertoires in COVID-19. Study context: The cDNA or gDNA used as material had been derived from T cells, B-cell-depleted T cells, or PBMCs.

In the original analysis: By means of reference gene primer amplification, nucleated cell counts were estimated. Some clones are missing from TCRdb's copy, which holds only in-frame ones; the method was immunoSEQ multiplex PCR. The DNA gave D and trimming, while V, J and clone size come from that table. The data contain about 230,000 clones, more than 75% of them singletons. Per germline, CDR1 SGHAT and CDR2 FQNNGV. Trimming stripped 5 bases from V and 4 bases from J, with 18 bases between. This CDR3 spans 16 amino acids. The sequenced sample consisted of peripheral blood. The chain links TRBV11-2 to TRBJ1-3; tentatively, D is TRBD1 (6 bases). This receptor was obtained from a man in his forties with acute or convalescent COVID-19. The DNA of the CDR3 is TGTGCCAGCAGCCATGCGGGGGGGGCTCCCGGAAACACCATATATTTT. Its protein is CASSHAGGAPGNTIYF.